The 10 T cell receptor beta chains given below trace back to one sample, sequenced in a study of cytomegalovirus exposure and HLA in healthy donors. Primers included in the PCR were 60 Vbeta and 13 Jbeta primers. Profiling relied on immunoSEQ multiplex PCR, and the TCRdb table lists in-frame clones only, not all of them. Its table lists 91,000 or so clones. What was sequenced was PBMCs. These receptors were taken from a woman aged 25 to 45 in good health and CMV-seronegative.

The chain couples TRBV27 to TRBJ2-3; the match to TRBD2 covers 7 bases. Trimming at V came to 10 bases and at J to 2 bases, leaving 12 bases not matched to a gene. The germline CDR1 and CDR2 sequences are MNHEY and SMNVEV (reference sequence). The CDR3 is made up of 15 amino acids. CDR3 sequence (DNA): TGTGCCACCTCCTCTCGGGGGGAATACACAGATACGCAGTATTTT. It encodes CATSSRGEYTDTQYF.

This chain uses TRBV6-1 with TRBJ2-5, with D perhaps TRBD2 (5 bases). The J call may be incorrect, as the DNA end agrees better with TRBJ2-7. The CDR3 totals 15 residues. The germline CDR1 and CDR2 sequences are MNHNS and SASEGT. The CDR3 DNA is TGTGCCAGCAGTGTCCGCGGACTTAGCTCCTACGAGCAGTACTTC. Translated: CASSVRGLSSYEQYF.

The chain has TRBV30 and TRBJ2-1; unclear D gene. This CDR3 spans 12 amino acids. Trimming stripped 0 bases from V and 8 bases from J, with 8 bases between. Germline V gene sequence: CDR1 GTSNPN, CDR2 SVGIG (reference sequence). The CDR3 bases are TGTGCCTGGAGTGTGATCGGAGATGAGCAGTTCTTC. Translated, it gives CAWSVIGDEQFF.

The V and J genes are TRBV4-1 and TRBJ2-2, with TRBD1 as a possible D gene (5 bases). Deletions cut 7 bases from V and 2 bases from J, with 17 bases between. Germline CDR1 MGHRA, CDR2 YSYEKL. The CDR3 totals 16 residues. In DNA, the CDR3 is TGCGCCAGCAACACCAGGGCCGATCCCAACACCGGGGAGCTGTTTTTT. Translating gives CASNTRADPNTGELFF.

The V gene is TRBV27, the J gene TRBJ1-4; D perhaps matches TRBD1 (5 bases). Trimming stripped 6 bases from V and 8 bases from J, with 16 bases between. This CDR3 has 14 residues. Germline V CDR1 and CDR2: MNHEY, SMNVEV (reference sequence). The CDR3 sequence is CASRPAGGREKLFF. For the CDR3, the DNA is TGTGCCAGCAGACCCGCGGGGGGACGGGAAAAACTGTTTTTT.

The genes are TRBV28 and TRBJ2-2; 10 bases are shared with TRBD1. Germline CDR1 MDHEN, CDR2 SYDVKM. The V segment lost 2 bases and the J segment 0 bases; nucleotides outside the gene matches: 9. The CDR3 consists of 19 residues. The CDR3 is CASSLQAGQGFANTGELFF. The CDR3 nucleotides read TGTGCCAGCAGTTTACAGGCGGGACAGGGGTTCGCGAACACCGGGGAGCTGTTTTTT.

The rearrangement uses TRBV4-2 and TRBJ1-2; perhaps TRBD1 as D (5 bases). CDR3 size: 14 residues. The V end was cut by 5 bases, the J end by 0 bases, with 10 bases between. Germline CDR1 reads LGHNA; CDR2 reads YNFKEQ. The CDR3 protein is CASSGGIPNYGYTF. CDR3 nucleotide sequence: TGTGCCAGCAGCGGGGGGATTCCTAACTATGGCTACACCTTC.

This rearrangement joins TRBV6-5 to TRBJ2-7, with 7 nucleotides matching TRBD1. This CDR3 is 14 amino acids long. The V segment lost 4 bases and the J segment 2 bases; nucleotides outside the gene matches: 5. In germline, CDR1 is MNHEY, CDR2 SVGAGI. The CDR3 sequence is CASSSRTGPYEQYF. DNA of the CDR3: TGTGCCAGCAGTTCCCGGACAGGACCCTACGAGCAGTACTTC.

The V call is TRBV28, the J call TRBJ2-3; TRBD2 agrees at 11 bases. Germline loops: CDR1 MDHEN, CDR2 SYDVKM. V lost 6 bases, J lost 7 bases, and 9 bases stayed unmatched. The CDR3 has 15 residues. CDR3 DNA: TGTGCCAGCAGCCGTAGCGGGAGGGACTACAATACGCAGTATTTT. Protein product: CASSRSGRDYNTQYF.

The chain carries TRBV6-1 and TRBJ2-2, with TRBD1 identical over 11 bases. V dropped 2 bases and J dropped 5; count of bases not matched to a gene: 10. This CDR3 contains 18 residues. Germline assignment: CDR1 MNHNS and CDR2 SASEGT. CDR3 nucleotides: TGTGCCAGCAGTGAAAAGATAAGGACAGGGGGCTTAACCGGGGAGCTGTTTTTT. It encodes CASSEKIRTGGLTGELFF.